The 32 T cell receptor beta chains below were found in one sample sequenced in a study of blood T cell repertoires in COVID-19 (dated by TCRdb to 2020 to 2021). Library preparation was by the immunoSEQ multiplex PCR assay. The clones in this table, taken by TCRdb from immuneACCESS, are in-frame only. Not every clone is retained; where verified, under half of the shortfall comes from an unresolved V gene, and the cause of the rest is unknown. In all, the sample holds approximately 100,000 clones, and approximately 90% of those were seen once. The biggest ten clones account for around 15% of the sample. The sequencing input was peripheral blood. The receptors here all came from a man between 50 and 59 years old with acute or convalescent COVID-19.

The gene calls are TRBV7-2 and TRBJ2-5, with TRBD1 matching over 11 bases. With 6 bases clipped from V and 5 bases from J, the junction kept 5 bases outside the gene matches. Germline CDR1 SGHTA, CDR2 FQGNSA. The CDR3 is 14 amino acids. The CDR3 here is CASRDRGRGETQYF. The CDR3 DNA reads TGTGCCAGCAGGGACAGGGGGCGCGGTGAGACCCAGTACTTC.

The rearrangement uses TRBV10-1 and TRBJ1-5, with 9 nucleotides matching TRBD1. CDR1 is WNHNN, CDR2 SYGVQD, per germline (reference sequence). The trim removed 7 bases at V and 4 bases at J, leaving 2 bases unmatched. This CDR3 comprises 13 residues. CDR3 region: CASTGQGNQPQHF. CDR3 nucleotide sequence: TGCGCCAGCACTGGACAGGGGAATCAGCCCCAGCATTTT.

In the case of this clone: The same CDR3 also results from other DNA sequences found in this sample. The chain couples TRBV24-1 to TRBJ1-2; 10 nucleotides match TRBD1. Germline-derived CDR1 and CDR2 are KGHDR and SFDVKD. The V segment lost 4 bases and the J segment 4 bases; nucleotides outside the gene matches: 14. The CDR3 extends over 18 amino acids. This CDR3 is CATSDPRGDRGEGYGYTF. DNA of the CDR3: TGTGCCACCAGTGACCCCCGCGGGGACAGGGGAGAAGGCTATGGCTACACCTTC.

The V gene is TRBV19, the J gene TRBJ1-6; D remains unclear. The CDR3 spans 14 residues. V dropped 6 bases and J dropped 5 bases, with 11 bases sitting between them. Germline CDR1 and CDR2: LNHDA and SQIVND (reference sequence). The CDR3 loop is CASRGSGNNSPLHF. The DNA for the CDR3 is TGTGCCAGTAGGGGCAGTGGAAATAATTCACCCCTCCACTTT.

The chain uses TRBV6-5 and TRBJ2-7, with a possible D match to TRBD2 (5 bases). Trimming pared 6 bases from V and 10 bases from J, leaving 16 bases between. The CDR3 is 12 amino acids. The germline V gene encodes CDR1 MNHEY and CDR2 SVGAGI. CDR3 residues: CASSPGSAEQYF. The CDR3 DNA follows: TGTGCCAGCAGCCCGGGGAGTGCGGAACAGTACTTC.

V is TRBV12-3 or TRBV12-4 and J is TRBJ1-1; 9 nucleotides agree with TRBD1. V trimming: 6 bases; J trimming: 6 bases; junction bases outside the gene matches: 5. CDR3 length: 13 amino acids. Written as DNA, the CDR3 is TGTGCCAGCAGGCAACAGGGGGCGGCTGAAGCTTTCTTT. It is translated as CASRQQGAAEAFF.

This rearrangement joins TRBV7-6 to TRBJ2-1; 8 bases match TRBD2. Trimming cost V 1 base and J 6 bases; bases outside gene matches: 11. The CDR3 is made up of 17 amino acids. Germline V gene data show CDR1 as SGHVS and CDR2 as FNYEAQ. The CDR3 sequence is CASSLGTAGGPANEQFF. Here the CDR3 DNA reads TGTGCCAGCAGCTTAGGGACCGCGGGGGGCCCGGCCAATGAGCAGTTCTTC.

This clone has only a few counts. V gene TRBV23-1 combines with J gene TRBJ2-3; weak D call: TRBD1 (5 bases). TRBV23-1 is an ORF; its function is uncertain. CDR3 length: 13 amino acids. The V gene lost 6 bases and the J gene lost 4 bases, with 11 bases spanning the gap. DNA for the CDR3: TGCGCCAGCAGCCAGGGCAACGCAGATACGCAGTATTTT. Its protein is CASSQGNADTQYF.

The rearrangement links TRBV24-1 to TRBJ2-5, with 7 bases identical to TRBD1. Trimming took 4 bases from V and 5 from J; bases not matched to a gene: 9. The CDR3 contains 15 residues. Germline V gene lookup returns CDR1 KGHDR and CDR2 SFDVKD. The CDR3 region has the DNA TGTGCCACCAGTGACCCGACAGGGAACGGGGAGACCCAGTACTTC. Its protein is CATSDPTGNGETQYF.

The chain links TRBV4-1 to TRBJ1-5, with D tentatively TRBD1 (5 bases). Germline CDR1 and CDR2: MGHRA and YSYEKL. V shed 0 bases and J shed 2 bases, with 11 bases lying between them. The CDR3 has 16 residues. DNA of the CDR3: TGCGCCAGCAGCCAAGAAGGCTCCAGGGGCAATCAGCCCCAGCATTTT. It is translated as CASSQEGSRGNQPQHF.

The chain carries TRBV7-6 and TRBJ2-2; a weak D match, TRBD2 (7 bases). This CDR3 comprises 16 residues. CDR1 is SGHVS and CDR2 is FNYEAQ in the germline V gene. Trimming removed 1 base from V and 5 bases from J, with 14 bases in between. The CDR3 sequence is CASSLEGGRGTGELFF. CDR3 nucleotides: TGTGCCAGCAGCTTAGAGGGGGGGCGCGGGACCGGGGAGCTGTTTTTT. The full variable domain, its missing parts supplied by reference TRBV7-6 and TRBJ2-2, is GAGVSQSPRYKVTKRGQDVALRCDPISGHVSLYWYRQALGQGPEFLTYFNYEAQQDKSGLPNDRFSAERPEGSISTLTIQRTEQRDSAMYRCASSLEGGRGTGELFFGEGSRLTVL.

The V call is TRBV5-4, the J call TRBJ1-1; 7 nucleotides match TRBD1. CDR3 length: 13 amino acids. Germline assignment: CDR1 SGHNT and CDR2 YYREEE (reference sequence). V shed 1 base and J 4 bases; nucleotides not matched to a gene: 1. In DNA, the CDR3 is TGTGCCAGCAGCTTGACAGGGGTCACTGAAGCTTTCTTT. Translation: CASSLTGVTEAFF.

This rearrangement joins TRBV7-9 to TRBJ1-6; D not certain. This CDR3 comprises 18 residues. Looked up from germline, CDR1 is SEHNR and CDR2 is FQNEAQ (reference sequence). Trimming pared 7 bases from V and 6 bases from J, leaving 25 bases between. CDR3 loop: CASTQTPGGPNPNSPLHF. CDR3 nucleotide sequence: TGTGCCAGCACCCAAACCCCGGGTGGCCCTAACCCTAATTCACCCCTCCACTTT.

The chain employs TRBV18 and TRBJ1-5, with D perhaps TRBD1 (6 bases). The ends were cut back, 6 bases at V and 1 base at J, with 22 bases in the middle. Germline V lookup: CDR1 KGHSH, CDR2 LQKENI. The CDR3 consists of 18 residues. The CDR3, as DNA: TGTGCCAGCTCCCAATCCGGGACATCTTGGGGAAGCAATCAGCCCCAGCATTTT. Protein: CASSQSGTSWGSNQPQHF.

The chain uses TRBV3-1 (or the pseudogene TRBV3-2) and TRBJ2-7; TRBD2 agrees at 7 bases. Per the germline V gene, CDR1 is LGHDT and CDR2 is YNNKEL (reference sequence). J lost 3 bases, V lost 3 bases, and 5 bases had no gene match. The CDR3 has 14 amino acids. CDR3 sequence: CASSQGTTFYEQYF. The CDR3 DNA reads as TGTGCCAGCAGCCAGGGGACTACCTTCTACGAGCAGTACTTC.

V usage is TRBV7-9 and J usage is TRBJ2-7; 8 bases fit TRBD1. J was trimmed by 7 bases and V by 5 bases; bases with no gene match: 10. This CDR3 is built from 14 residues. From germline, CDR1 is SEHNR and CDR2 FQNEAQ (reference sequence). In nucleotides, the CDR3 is TGTGCCAGCAGCCGACAGGGGACCCTACGAGAGCAGTACTTC. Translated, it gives CASSRQGTLREQYF.

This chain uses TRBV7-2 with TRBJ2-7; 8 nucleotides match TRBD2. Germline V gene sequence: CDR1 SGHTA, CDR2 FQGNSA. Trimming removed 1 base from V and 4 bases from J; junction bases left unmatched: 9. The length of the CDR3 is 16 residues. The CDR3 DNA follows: TGTGCCAGCAGCTTAGTTCGTTCCAGCGGGGGATACGAGCAGTACTTC. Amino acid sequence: CASSLVRSSGGYEQYF.

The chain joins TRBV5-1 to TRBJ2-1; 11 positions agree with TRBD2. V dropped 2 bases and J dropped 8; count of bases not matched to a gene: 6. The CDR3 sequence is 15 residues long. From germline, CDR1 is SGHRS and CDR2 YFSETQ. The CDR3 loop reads CASSLLAGAGDEQFF. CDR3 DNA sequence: TGCGCCAGCAGCTTACTAGCGGGGGCTGGCGATGAGCAGTTCTTC.

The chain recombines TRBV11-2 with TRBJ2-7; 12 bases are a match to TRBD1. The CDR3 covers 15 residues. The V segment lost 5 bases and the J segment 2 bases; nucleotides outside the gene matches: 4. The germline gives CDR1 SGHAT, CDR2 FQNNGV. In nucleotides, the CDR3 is TGTGCCAGCAGCCCCGGGACAGGGGGCGCCTACGAGCAGTACTTC. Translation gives CASSPGTGGAYEQYF.

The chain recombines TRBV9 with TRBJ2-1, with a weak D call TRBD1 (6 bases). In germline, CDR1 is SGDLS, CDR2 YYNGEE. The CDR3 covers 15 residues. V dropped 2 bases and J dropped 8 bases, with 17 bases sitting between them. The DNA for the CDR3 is TGTGCCAGCAGCGTGACCGGGACACACGGCGATGAGCAGTTCTTC. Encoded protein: CASSVTGTHGDEQFF.

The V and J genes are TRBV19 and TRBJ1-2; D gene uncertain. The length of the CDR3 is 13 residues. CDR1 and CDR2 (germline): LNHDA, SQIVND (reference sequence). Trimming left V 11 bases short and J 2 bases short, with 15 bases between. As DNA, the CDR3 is TGTGCCTCATCGAGGCGGCAAAACTATGGCTACACCTTC. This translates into CASSRRQNYGYTF. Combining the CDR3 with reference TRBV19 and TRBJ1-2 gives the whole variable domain DGGITQSPKYLFRKEGQNVTLSCEQNLNHDAMYWYRQDPGQGLRLIYYSQIVNDFQKGDIAEGYSVSREKKESFPLTVTSAQKNPTAFYLCASSRRQNYGYTFGSGTRLTVV.

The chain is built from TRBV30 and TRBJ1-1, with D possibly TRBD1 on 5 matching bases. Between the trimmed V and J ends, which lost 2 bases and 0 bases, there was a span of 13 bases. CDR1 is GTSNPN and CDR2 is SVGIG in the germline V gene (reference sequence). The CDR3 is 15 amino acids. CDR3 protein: CAWSSGAAMNTEAFF. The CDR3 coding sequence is TGTGCCTGGAGTAGTGGGGCAGCAATGAACACTGAAGCTTTCTTT.

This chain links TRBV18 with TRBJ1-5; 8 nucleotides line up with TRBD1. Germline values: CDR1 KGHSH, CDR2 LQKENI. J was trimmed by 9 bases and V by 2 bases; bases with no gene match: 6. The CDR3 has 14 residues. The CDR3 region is CASSPGLQGAPQHF. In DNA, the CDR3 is TGTGCCAGCTCACCAGGTCTTCAGGGGGCGCCCCAGCATTTT.

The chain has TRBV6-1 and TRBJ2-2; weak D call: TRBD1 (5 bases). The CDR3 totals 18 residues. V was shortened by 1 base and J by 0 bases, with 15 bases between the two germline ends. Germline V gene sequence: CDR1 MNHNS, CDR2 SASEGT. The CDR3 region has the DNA TGTGCCAGCAGTGAAGTCCCCGCCGCGACAGCGAACACCGGGGAGCTGTTTTTT. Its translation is CASSEVPAATANTGELFF.

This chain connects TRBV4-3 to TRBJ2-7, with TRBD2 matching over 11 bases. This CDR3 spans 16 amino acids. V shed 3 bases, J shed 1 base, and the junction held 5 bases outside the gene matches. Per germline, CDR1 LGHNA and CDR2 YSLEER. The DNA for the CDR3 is TGCGCCAGCAGCCAGGATCTAGCGGGGGGATCCTACGAGCAGTACTTC. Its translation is CASSQDLAGGSYEQYF.

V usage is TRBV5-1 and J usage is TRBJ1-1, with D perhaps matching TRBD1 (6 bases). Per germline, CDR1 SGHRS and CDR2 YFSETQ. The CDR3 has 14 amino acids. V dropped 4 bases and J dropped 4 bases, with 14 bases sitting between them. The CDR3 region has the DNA TGCGCCAGCAGCCCCATAACAGGGAGCACTGAAGCTTTCTTT. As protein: CASSPITGSTEAFF.

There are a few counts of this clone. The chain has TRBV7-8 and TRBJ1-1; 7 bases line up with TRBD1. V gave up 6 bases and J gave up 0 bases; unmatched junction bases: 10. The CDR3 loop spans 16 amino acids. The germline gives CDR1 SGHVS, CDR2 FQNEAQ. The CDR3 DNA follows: TGTGCCAGCAGATGGGACAGCGTGAGGATGAACACTGAAGCTTTCTTT. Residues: CASRWDSVRMNTEAFF.

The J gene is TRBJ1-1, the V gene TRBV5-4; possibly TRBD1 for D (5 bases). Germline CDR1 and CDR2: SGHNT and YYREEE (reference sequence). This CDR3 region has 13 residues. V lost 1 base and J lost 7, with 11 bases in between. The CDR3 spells CASSLRGRIEAFF. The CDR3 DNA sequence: TGTGCCAGCAGCTTGAGGGGAAGAATTGAAGCTTTCTTT.

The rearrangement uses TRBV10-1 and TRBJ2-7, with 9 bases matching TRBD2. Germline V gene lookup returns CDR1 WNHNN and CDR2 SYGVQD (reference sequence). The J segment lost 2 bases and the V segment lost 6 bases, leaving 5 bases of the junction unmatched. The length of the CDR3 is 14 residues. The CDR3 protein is CASSDSGGTYEQYF. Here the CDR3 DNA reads TGCGCCAGCAGCGATAGCGGGGGCACCTACGAGCAGTACTTC.

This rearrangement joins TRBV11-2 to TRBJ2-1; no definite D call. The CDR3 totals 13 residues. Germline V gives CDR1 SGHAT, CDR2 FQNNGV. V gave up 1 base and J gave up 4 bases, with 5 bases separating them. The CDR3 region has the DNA TGTGCCAGCAGCTTAGCAGCGTACAATGAGCAGTTCTTC. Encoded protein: CASSLAAYNEQFF.

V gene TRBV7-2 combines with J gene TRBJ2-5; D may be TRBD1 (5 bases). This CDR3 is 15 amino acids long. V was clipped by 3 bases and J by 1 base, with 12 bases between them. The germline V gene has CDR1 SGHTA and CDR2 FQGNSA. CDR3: CASSLSGIPQETQYF. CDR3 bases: TGTGCCAGCAGCTTGTCAGGGATCCCCCAAGAGACCCAGTACTTC.

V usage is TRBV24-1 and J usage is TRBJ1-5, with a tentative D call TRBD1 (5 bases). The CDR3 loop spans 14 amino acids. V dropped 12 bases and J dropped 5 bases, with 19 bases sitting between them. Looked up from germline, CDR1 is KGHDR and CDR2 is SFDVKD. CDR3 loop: CAFGGTAGDQPQHF. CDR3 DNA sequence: TGTGCCTTCGGGGGGACTGCGGGGGATCAGCCCCAGCATTTT.